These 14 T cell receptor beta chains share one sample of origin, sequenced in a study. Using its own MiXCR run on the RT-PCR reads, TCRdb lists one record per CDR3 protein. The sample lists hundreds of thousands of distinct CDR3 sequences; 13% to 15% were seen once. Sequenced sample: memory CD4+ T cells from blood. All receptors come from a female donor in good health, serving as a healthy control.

CDR3 protein: CASSSPGPATAQHF. The CDR3 region has the DNA TGTGCCAGCAGTTCCCCGGGGCCCGCAACGGCCCAGCATTTT. The chain carries TRBV6-5 and TRBJ1-5; weak D call: TRBD1 (5 bases). CDR3 length equals 14 residues. V lost 4 bases, J lost 11 bases, and 18 bases lay in between. The germline CDR1 and CDR2 sequences are MNHEY and SVGAGI.

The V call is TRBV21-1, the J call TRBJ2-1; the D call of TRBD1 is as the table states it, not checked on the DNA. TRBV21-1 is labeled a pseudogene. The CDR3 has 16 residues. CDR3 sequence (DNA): TGTGCCAGCAGCAAACGAATCCGGGGGACCTACAATGAGCAGTTCTTC. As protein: CASSKRIRGTYNEQFF.

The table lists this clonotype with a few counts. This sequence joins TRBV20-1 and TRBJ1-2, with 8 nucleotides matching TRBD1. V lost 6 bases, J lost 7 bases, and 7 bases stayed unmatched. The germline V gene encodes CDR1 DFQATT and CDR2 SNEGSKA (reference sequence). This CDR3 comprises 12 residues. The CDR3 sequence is CSASGRGLGYTF. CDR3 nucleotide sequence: TGCAGTGCCTCGGGCAGGGGGCTTGGCTACACCTTC.

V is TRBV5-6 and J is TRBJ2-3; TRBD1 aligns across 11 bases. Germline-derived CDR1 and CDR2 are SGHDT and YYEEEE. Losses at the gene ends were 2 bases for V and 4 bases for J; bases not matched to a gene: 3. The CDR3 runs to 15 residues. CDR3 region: CASSLGQGAPDTQYF. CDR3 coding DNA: TGTGCCAGCAGCTTAGGACAGGGGGCACCAGATACGCAGTATTTT. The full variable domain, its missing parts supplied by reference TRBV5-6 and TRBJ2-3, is DAGVTQSPTHLIKTRGQQVTLRCSPKSGHDTVSWYQQALGQGPQFIFQYYEEEERQRGNFPDRFSGHQFPNYSSELNVNALLLGDSALYLCASSLGQGAPDTQYFGPGTRLTVL.

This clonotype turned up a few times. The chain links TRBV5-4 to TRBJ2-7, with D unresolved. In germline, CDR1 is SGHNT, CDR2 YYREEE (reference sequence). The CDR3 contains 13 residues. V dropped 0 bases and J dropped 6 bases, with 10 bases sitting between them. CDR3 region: CASSLDSRREQYF. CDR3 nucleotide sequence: TGTGCCAGCAGCTTGGACAGTCGGCGCGAGCAGTACTTC.

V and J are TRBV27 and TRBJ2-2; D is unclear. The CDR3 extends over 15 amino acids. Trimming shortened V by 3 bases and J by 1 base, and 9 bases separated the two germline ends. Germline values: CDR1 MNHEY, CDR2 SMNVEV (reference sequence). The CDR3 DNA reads TGTGCCAGCAGTTTGTCAGTGGTGAACACCGGGGAGCTGTTTTTT. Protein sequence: CASSLSVVNTGELFF.

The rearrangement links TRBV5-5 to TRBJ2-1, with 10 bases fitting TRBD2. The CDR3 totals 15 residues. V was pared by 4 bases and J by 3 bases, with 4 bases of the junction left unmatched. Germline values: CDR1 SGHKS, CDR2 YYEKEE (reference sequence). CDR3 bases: TGTGCCAGCAGCGCTGGACTAGCGGACTACAATGAGCAGTTCTTC. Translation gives CASSAGLADYNEQFF.

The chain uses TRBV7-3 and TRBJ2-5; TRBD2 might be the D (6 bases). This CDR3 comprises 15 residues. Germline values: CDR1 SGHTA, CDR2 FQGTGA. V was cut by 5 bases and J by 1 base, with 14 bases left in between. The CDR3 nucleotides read TGTGCCAGCAGCGTCATGGGGACTTCCCAAGAGACCCAGTACTTC. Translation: CASSVMGTSQETQYF.

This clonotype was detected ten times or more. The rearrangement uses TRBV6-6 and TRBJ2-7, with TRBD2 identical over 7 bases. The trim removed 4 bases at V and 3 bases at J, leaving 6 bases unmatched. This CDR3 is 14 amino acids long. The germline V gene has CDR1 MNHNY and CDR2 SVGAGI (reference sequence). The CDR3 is CASSSLAERYEQYF. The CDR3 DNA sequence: TGTGCCAGCAGTTCCCTAGCGGAGCGCTACGAGCAGTACTTC.

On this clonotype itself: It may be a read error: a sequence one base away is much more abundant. CDR3 nucleotides: TGTGCCAGCTCACCAACAGAGACCCAGTACTTC. It specifies CASSPTETQYF. This chain connects TRBV18 to TRBJ2-5; D unclear. V dropped 2 bases and J dropped 4 bases, with 2 bases sitting between them. The CDR3 length is 11 residues. CDR1 is KGHSH, CDR2 LQKENI, per germline.

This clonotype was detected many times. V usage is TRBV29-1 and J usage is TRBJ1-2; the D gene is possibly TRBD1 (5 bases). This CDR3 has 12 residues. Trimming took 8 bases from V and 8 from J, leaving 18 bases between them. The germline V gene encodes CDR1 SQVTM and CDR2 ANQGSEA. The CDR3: CSFAGQGYGYTF. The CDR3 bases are TGCAGCTTCGCGGGTCAGGGCTACGGCTACACCTTC.

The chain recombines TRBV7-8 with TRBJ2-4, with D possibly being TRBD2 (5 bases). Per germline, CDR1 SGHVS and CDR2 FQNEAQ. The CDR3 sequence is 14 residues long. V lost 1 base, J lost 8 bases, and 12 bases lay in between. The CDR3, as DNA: TGTGCCAGCAGCTTAGTAGCGCCGTCGTACATTCAGTACTTC. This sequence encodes CASSLVAPSYIQYF.

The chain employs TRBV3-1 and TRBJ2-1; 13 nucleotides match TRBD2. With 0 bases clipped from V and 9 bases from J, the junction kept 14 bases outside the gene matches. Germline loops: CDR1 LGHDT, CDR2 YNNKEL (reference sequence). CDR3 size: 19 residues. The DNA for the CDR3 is TGTGCCAGCAGCCAAGATCAACTAGCGGGAGGGTTACGAGGGGGTGAGCAGTTCTTC. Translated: CASSQDQLAGGLRGGEQFF.

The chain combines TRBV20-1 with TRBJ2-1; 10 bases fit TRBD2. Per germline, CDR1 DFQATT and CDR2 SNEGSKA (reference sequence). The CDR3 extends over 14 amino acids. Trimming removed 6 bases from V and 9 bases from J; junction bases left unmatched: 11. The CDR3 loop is CSALPSGRALEQFF. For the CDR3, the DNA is TGCAGTGCCCTTCCAAGCGGGAGGGCCCTTGAGCAGTTCTTC.